These 8 T cell receptor beta chains share one sample of origin, sequenced in a study of T cells in localized non-small cell lung cancer. The data were produced by immunoSEQ multiplex PCR, yet TCRdb's version contains in-frame clones alone and is incomplete. The data hold approximately 70,000 clones, with around 85% observed a single time. The starting material was peripheral blood, obtained before any cancer treatment. The receptors originated from a male donor aged 60 or older with stage III squamous cell lung carcinoma.

The J gene is TRBJ2-7, the V gene TRBV6-5, with no clear D. The CDR3 is 16 residues long. Trimming cost V 2 bases and J 2 bases, with 16 bases left between them. Germline V gene lookup returns CDR1 MNHEY and CDR2 SVGAGI. The CDR3 reads CASSYTMGSSPYEQYF. The CDR3 coding sequence is TGTGCCAGCAGTTACACCATGGGTAGCAGCCCCTACGAGCAGTACTTC.

The chain carries TRBV5-1 and TRBJ1-3; D remains ambiguous. Germline lookup yields CDR1 SGHRS and CDR2 YFSETQ. V lost 1 base and J 6 bases, leaving 11 bases between the germline ends. CDR3 length: 14 amino acids. The CDR3 bases are TGCGCCAGCAGCTTGAACAGCCTGACAAACACCATATATTTT. It codes for CASSLNSLTNTIYF. The full variable domain, with the rest looked up from reference TRBV5-1 and TRBJ1-3, is KAGVTQTPRYLIKTRGQQVTLSCSPISGHRSVSWYQQTPGQGLQFLFEYFSETQRNKGNFPGRFSGRQFSNSRSEMNVSTLELGDSALYLCASSLNSLTNTIYFGEGSWLTVV.

The chain combines TRBV5-1 with TRBJ2-1, with 10 bases matching TRBD1. V lost 3 bases and J lost 7; bases outside the gene matches: 10. Germline-derived CDR1 and CDR2 are SGHRS and YFSETQ. The CDR3 is 16 residues long. The CDR3 DNA is TGCGCCAGCAGCTGGGAGACAGGGGGCGCGAGGAATGAGCAGTTCTTC. Translation: CASSWETGGARNEQFF.

The chain is built from TRBV7-9 and TRBJ2-1; D is perhaps TRBD1 (6 bases). Germline CDR1 is SEHNR and CDR2 is FQNEAQ (reference sequence). Deletions cut 5 bases from V and 4 bases from J, with 15 bases between. This CDR3 has 15 amino acids. The CDR3 spells CASSQGQSLYNEQFF. The CDR3 DNA follows: TGTGCCAGCAGCCAGGGACAAAGCTTATACAATGAGCAGTTCTTC.

The rearrangement links TRBV6-5 to TRBJ2-3; possibly TRBD2 for D (5 bases). CDR1 is MNHEY, CDR2 SVGAGI, per germline. This CDR3 region has 14 residues. V lost 2 bases and J lost 4, with 10 bases in between. The CDR3 loop reads CASSYGSEADTQYF. The CDR3 DNA follows: TGTGCCAGCAGTTACGGTTCGGAGGCAGATACGCAGTATTTT.

This chain uses TRBV10-1 with TRBJ1-3; a possible D gene is TRBD1 (5 bases). The CDR3 extends over 14 amino acids. V shed 7 bases and J shed 1 base, with 11 bases lying between them. Germline CDR1 is WNHNN and CDR2 is SYGVQD (reference sequence). Here the CDR3 DNA reads TGCGCCAGCACTGGGGGGTCGTCTGGAAACACCATATATTTT. This sequence encodes CASTGGSSGNTIYF.

The sample holds one count of this clone. V usage is TRBV27 and J usage is TRBJ2-3; D may be TRBD1 (5 bases). The V gene lost 3 bases and the J gene lost 4 bases, with 11 bases spanning the gap. The CDR3 sequence is 14 residues long. The germline V gene has CDR1 MNHEY and CDR2 SMNVEV (reference sequence). The CDR3 loop reads CASSFRGRSDTQYF. Here the CDR3 DNA reads TGTGCCAGCAGTTTTAGGGGCCGATCAGATACGCAGTATTTT.

The chain is built from TRBV7-2 and TRBJ2-7, with D unclear. CDR1 SGHTA and CDR2 FQGNSA come from the germline V gene. The CDR3 length is 14 residues. V gave up 5 bases and J gave up 0 bases, with 11 bases separating them. CDR3 amino acids: CASSRAASSYEQYF. The CDR3 coding sequence is TGTGCCAGCAGCAGGGCTGCCTCCTCCTACGAGCAGTACTTC.